What follows are 30 T cell receptor beta chains derived from one specimen sequenced in a study of T-cell memory formation after mild COVID-19. MiXCR, run by TCRdb on the 5' RACE reads, gives a single entry per CDR3 protein. This sample has approximately 490,000 distinct CDR3 sequences, with roughly 22% found just once. The sample taken for sequencing was PBMCs or a T cell subset sorted from them (not recorded which). These TCRs come from an adult woman who had mild COVID-19 (a few samples of this study predate the infection). Cell type and time point are not known.

This chain links TRBV29-1 with TRBJ2-3; TRBD1 aligns across 10 bases. V lost 6 bases and J lost 2; bases outside the gene matches: 8. CDR1 is SQVTM and CDR2 is ANQGSEA in the germline V gene. The CDR3 totals 15 residues. In DNA, the CDR3 is TGCAGCGTCTCCGGTGGGACAGGGGCCACAGATACGCAGTATTTT. Encoded protein: CSVSGGTGATDTQYF.

The gene calls are TRBV3-1 and TRBJ2-1; 7 bases match TRBD2. The CDR3 consists of 16 residues. The germline V gene has CDR1 LGHDT and CDR2 YNNKEL (reference sequence). V shed 0 bases and J 9 bases; nucleotides not matched to a gene: 11. CDR3 protein: CASSQEARGGIGEQFF. The CDR3 DNA follows: TGTGCCAGCAGCCAAGAGGCTCGCGGGGGTATCGGTGAGCAGTTCTTC.

V is TRBV12-3 or TRBV12-4 and J is TRBJ1-2, with 9 bases lining up with TRBD1. The length of the CDR3 is 13 residues. The V and J ends lost 5 bases and 8 bases, in that order; junction bases with no gene match: 6. The chain's CDR3 is CASSQGQGFGYTF. The CDR3 DNA reads TGTGCCAGCAGTCAGGGACAGGGATTCGGCTACACCTTC.

Only a few counts were recorded for this clonotype. The V call is TRBV2, the J call TRBJ2-7; no clear D gene. CDR1 is SNHLY and CDR2 is FYNNEI in the germline V gene. CDR3 size: 12 residues. V shed 4 bases and J shed 0 bases, with 4 bases lying between them. The CDR3 is CASSGPSYEQYF. DNA of the CDR3: TGTGCCAGCAGTGGGCCCTCCTACGAGCAGTACTTC.

This chain uses TRBV9 with TRBJ2-6; a possible D gene is TRBD2 (6 bases). Per the germline V gene, CDR1 is SGDLS and CDR2 is YYNGEE. V was clipped by 3 bases and J by 0 bases, with 10 bases between them. The CDR3 has 16 amino acids. The CDR3, as DNA: TGTGCCAGCAGCGCCGGGGGAGGCTCTGGGGCCAACGTCCTGACTTTC. It yields the protein CASSAGGGSGANVLTF.

This rearrangement joins TRBV6-5 to TRBJ2-3; the match to TRBD1 covers 7 bases. Germline assignment: CDR1 MNHEY and CDR2 SVGAGI. J lost 4 bases, V lost 2 bases, and 15 bases had no gene match. The CDR3 has 18 amino acids. CDR3 amino acids: CASSYRGQVPAVSDTQYF. The CDR3 DNA sequence: TGTGCCAGCAGTTACAGGGGGCAGGTCCCGGCGGTCTCAGATACGCAGTATTTT.

This sequence joins TRBV19 and TRBJ2-1; 10 nucleotides match TRBD2. The CDR3 has 17 residues. Trimming cost V 5 bases and J 0 bases; bases outside gene matches: 7. Germline CDR1 LNHDA, CDR2 SQIVND (reference sequence). The CDR3 region is CASSPGLAASSYNEQFF. The CDR3 DNA reads as TGTGCCAGTAGTCCCGGACTAGCGGCGAGCTCCTACAATGAGCAGTTCTTC.

This clonotype was detected a few times. The chain uses TRBV5-1 and TRBJ1-2; 9 bases line up with TRBD1. The V segment lost 3 bases and the J segment 8 bases; nucleotides outside the gene matches: 17. The CDR3 sequence is 17 residues long. The V gene's germline CDR1 is SGHRS and CDR2 YFSETQ. CDR3 region: CASSSITQATGGDGYTF. The CDR3 region has the DNA TGCGCCAGCAGCTCGATAACCCAAGCGACAGGGGGTGACGGCTACACCTTC.

The sample holds a few counts of this clonotype. The gene calls are TRBV20-1 and TRBJ2-3, with 9 bases that match TRBD2. J gave up 5 bases and V 0 bases, and 6 bases lay outside the gene matches. This CDR3 has 15 amino acids. Germline V gene data show CDR1 as DFQATT and CDR2 as SNEGSKA (reference sequence). In DNA form, the CDR3 reads TGCAGTGCTAGAGATCGGGCTAGCGGGATAGATACGCAGTATTTT. It translates to CSARDRASGIDTQYF.

This chain connects TRBV20-1 to TRBJ1-1; D call uncertain. V gave up 0 bases and J gave up 0 bases, with 5 bases separating them. The CDR3 loop spans 13 amino acids. CDR1 DFQATT and CDR2 SNEGSKA come from the germline V gene (reference sequence). CDR3: CSARDQVNTEAFF. For the CDR3, the DNA is TGCAGTGCTAGAGATCAGGTGAACACTGAAGCTTTCTTT.

The rearrangement links TRBV29-1 to TRBJ2-1, with D possibly being TRBD2 (6 bases). CDR1 SQVTM and CDR2 ANQGSEA come from the germline V gene. V gave up 6 bases and J gave up 0 bases, with 12 bases separating them. The CDR3 extends over 14 amino acids. CDR3 nucleotides: TGCAGCGTAGCTAGCGCAAGCTCCTACAATGAGCAGTTCTTC. It translates to CSVASASSYNEQFF.

This clonotype occurred many times. In DNA, the CDR3 is TGCGCCAGCAGCCCAGAGGGACAGGAAGCTTTCTTT. Translating gives CASSPEGQEAFF. The chain combines TRBV5-1 with TRBJ1-1; 7 bases are shared with TRBD1. The CDR3 runs 12 residues. The trim removed 4 bases at V and 8 bases at J, leaving 5 bases unmatched. Per the germline V gene, CDR1 is SGHRS and CDR2 is YFSETQ.

This rearrangement joins TRBV20-1 to TRBJ1-4; D gene ambiguous. V lost 0 bases, J lost 8 bases, and 13 bases lay in between. Germline V gene data show CDR1 as DFQATT and CDR2 as SNEGSKA (reference sequence). This CDR3 contains 14 residues. CDR3 loop: CSAREAGASEKLFF. The CDR3 nucleotides read TGCAGTGCTAGAGAGGCTGGCGCTTCGGAAAAACTGTTTTTT.

In its sample, this clonotype was seen a few times. The CDR3 here is CASSLAGGLAGADTQYF. DNA for the CDR3: TGTGCCAGCAGCTTAGCGGGAGGACTAGCGGGAGCTGATACGCAGTATTTT. This sequence joins TRBV7-6 and TRBJ2-3, with 13 bases fitting TRBD2. Trimming removed 0 bases from V and 6 bases from J; junction bases left unmatched: 6. The CDR3 is 17 residues long. Germline loops: CDR1 SGHVS, CDR2 FNYEAQ.

This clonotype has at least ten counts. V is TRBV5-4 and J is TRBJ2-7; tentative D call: TRBD2 (6 bases). The CDR3 spans 16 residues. Germline CDR1 and CDR2: SGHNT and YYREEE (reference sequence). Deletions cut 0 bases from V and 4 bases from J, with 17 bases between. CDR3 nucleotide sequence: TGTGCCAGCAGCTTGGACTCACGCGGGATGATATACGAGCAGTACTTC. Translation gives CASSLDSRGMIYEQYF.

This clonotype was detected ten times or more. The chain carries TRBV7-2 and TRBJ2-3, with 10 bases matching TRBD2. The germline V gene encodes CDR1 SGHTA and CDR2 FQGNSA. Germline trimming cut 6 bases from V and 2 bases from J; bases unmatched to any gene: 5. There are 15 residues in the CDR3. The CDR3 protein is CASSRTSGVTDTQYF. The CDR3 DNA reads TGTGCCAGCAGTCGGACTAGCGGAGTCACAGATACGCAGTATTTT.

The chain uses TRBV7-9 and TRBJ2-5, with 9 bases lining up with TRBD2. CDR3 length: 16 amino acids. CDR1 is SEHNR, CDR2 FQNEAQ, per germline (reference sequence). Trimming took 5 bases from V and 4 from J; bases not matched to a gene: 11. The CDR3 nucleotides are TGTGCCAGCAGCGATGAAGGCGGGAGGGCCGTAGAGACCCAGTACTTC. It translates to CASSDEGGRAVETQYF.

The rearrangement joins TRBV7-2 to TRBJ2-7; D is tentatively TRBD1 or TRBD2 (5 bases each). This CDR3 is built from 14 residues. Germline V gene lookup returns CDR1 SGHTA and CDR2 FQGNSA. The germline V and J ends were trimmed by 6 bases and 1 base, with 13 bases remaining between them. As DNA, the CDR3 is TGTGCCAGCAGGGACGGGACGGGTTCCTACGAGCAGTACTTC. Translation gives CASRDGTGSYEQYF.

The chain carries TRBV25-1 and TRBJ2-1; D remains ambiguous. Germline V gene data show CDR1 as MGHDK and CDR2 as SYGVNS. V lost 2 bases and J 3 bases, leaving 11 bases between the germline ends. The length of the CDR3 is 15 residues. CDR3 bases: TGTGCCAGCAGTGAAGGGGTAAGCCTCTACAATGAGCAGTTCTTC. Translation: CASSEGVSLYNEQFF.

Only one count was recorded for this clonotype. The rearrangement links TRBV5-1 to TRBJ2-1; TRBD2 matches at 10 bases. CDR3 length equals 18 residues. In germline, CDR1 is SGHRS, CDR2 YFSETQ. With V trimmed by 1 base and J by 4 bases, 11 bases remained unmatched. DNA for the CDR3: TGCGCCAGCAGCTTGCACCCGGGAGAGCGGGGGGGTTACAATGAGCAGTTCTTC. As protein: CASSLHPGERGGYNEQFF.

The genes are TRBV7-3 and TRBJ2-1; 8 nucleotides agree with TRBD1. This CDR3 has 20 residues. V was clipped by 2 bases and J by 2 bases; unmatched bases: 17. Germline values: CDR1 SGHTA, CDR2 FQGTGA. CDR3 nucleotides: TGTGCCAGCAGCTTAGGTGGAATCCCCAGGGGGCTAAATCCCTACAATGAGCAGTTCTTC. It specifies CASSLGGIPRGLNPYNEQFF.

This clonotype came up a few times. Here the CDR3 reads CSVGTGGSREQYF. The CDR3 nucleotides read TGCAGCGTCGGGACAGGGGGCTCGCGGGAGCAGTACTTC. J is TRBJ2-7 and V is TRBV29-1; 12 nucleotides align to TRBD1. CDR1 is SQVTM, CDR2 ANQGSEA, per germline. The CDR3 length is 13 residues. The J segment lost 7 bases and the V segment lost 6 bases, leaving 7 bases of the junction unmatched.

The V and J genes are TRBV5-1 and TRBJ2-1; 8 bases map to TRBD2. CDR3 length: 16 residues. The germline gives CDR1 SGHRS, CDR2 YFSETQ. The trim removed 4 bases at V and 4 bases at J, leaving 10 bases unmatched. This CDR3 is CASSTRGGYDYNEQFF. The CDR3 bases are TGCGCCAGCAGCACACGCGGGGGGTACGATTACAATGAGCAGTTCTTC.

The V gene is TRBV10-3, the J gene TRBJ2-7; 15 bases agree with TRBD2. V lost 7 bases, J lost 6 bases, and 10 bases stayed unmatched. The CDR3 is made up of 16 amino acids. Per the germline V gene, CDR1 is ENHRY and CDR2 is SYGVKD. CDR3: CAITPGLAGGKFEQYF. For the CDR3, the DNA is TGTGCCATCACTCCGGGACTAGCGGGGGGCAAGTTCGAGCAGTACTTC.

This chain uses TRBV12-3 or TRBV12-4 with TRBJ2-4; D may be TRBD2 (5 bases). V dropped 6 bases and J dropped 8 bases, with 14 bases sitting between them. The CDR3 has 13 residues. The CDR3, as DNA: TGTGCCAGCAGCCGGAACCTCGGGGACATTCAGTACTTC. Its protein is CASSRNLGDIQYF.

This clonotype occurred a few times. Since a much larger clone is just one base distant, this may be a read error. The CDR3 sequence: CASSQGITEAFF. The CDR3 DNA reads as TGTGCCAGCAGTCAGGGGATCACTGAAGCTTTCTTT. This chain uses TRBV2 with TRBJ1-1; a possible D gene is TRBD1 (6 bases). The CDR3 has 12 amino acids. Germline CDR1 is SNHLY and CDR2 is FYNNEI. Trimming pared 5 bases from V and 4 bases from J, leaving 8 bases between.

The J gene is TRBJ1-2, the V gene TRBV9, with D maybe TRBD1 (5 bases). Trimming pared 4 bases from V and 7 bases from J, leaving 11 bases between. Per the germline V gene, CDR1 is SGDLS and CDR2 is YYNGEE. The CDR3 has 12 residues. CDR3 coding DNA: TGTGCCAGCAGCCTCTATGGGGGTGGCTACACCTTC. As protein: CASSLYGGGYTF.

This clonotype was detected a few times. The chain carries TRBV7-9 and TRBJ1-3; D possibly corresponds to TRBD1 (6 bases). Germline lookup yields CDR1 SEHNR and CDR2 FQNEAQ (reference sequence). The CDR3 covers 14 residues. Trimming cost V 3 bases and J 2 bases, with 8 bases left between them. This CDR3 is CASSFTGTGNTIYF. CDR3 nucleotides: TGTGCCAGCAGCTTCACAGGGACTGGAAACACCATATATTTT.

The genes are TRBV12-3 or TRBV12-4 and TRBJ2-1; TRBD2 matches 10 bases. There are 17 residues in the CDR3. V dropped 6 bases and J dropped 2; count of bases not matched to a gene: 10. CDR3 DNA: TGTGCCAGCAGCGATCGTTGGACTAGCGGACCCTACAATGAGCAGTTCTTC. It codes for CASSDRWTSGPYNEQFF.

This sequence joins TRBV20-1 and TRBJ2-5, with D tentatively TRBD2 (6 bases). Germline loops: CDR1 DFQATT, CDR2 SNEGSKA (reference sequence). The CDR3 contains 12 residues. This CDR3 reads CSVGAGRETQYF. The DNA for the CDR3 is TGCAGCGTCGGGGCGGGGAGAGAGACCCAGTACTTC.